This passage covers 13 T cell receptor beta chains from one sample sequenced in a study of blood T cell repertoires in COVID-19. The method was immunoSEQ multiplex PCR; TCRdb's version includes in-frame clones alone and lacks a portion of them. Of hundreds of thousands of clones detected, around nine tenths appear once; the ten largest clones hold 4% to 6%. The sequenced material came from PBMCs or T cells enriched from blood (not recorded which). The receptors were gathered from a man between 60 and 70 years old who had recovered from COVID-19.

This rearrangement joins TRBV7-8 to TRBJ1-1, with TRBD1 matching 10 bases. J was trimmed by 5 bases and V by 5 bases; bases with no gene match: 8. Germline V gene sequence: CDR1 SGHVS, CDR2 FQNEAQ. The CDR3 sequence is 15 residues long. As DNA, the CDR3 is TGTGCCAGCAGCCCCTTCGACAGGGGGCTAACTGAAGCTTTCTTT. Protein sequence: CASSPFDRGLTEAFF.

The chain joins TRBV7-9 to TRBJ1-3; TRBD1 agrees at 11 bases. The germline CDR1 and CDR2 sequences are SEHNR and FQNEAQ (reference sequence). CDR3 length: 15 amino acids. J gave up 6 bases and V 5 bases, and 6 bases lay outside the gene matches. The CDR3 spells CASSLRTGGENTIYF. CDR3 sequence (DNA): TGTGCCAGCAGCCTCCGGACAGGGGGCGAAAACACCATATATTTT.

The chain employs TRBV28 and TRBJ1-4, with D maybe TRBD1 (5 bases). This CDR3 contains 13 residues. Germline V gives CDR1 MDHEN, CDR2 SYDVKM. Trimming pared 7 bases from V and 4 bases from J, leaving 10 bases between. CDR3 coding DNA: TGTGCCAGCAAAGGGGCTCTTAATGAAAAACTGTTTTTT. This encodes CASKGALNEKLFF.

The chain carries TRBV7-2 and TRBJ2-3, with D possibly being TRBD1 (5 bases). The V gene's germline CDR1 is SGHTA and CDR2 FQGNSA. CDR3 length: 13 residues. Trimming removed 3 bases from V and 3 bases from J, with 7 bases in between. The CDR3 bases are TGTGCCAGCAGCTTGCGACAGACAGATACGCAGTATTTT. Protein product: CASSLRQTDTQYF.

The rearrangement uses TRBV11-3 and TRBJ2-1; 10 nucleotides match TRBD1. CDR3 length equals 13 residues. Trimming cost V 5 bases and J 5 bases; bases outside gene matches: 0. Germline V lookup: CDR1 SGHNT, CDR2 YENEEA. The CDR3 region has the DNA TGTGCCAGCAGCGGACAGGGGGACAATGAGCAGTTCTTC. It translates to CASSGQGDNEQFF.

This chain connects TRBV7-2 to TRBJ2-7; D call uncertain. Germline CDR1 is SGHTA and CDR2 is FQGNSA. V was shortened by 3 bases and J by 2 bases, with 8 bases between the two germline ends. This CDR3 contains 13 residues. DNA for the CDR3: TGTGCCAGCAGCTTTTCCAGAACCTACGAGCAGTACTTC. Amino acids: CASSFSRTYEQYF.

CDR3 sequence: CASSLEAGLNEQFF. Written as DNA, the CDR3 is TGTGCCAGCAGCTTGGAGGCGGGACTCAATGAGCAGTTCTTC. The J gene is TRBJ2-1, the V gene TRBV5-6; possibly TRBD2 for D (6 bases). Between the trimmed V and J ends, which lost 0 bases and 6 bases, there was a span of 10 bases. Germline V gene sequence: CDR1 SGHDT, CDR2 YYEEEE. The CDR3 is made up of 14 amino acids.

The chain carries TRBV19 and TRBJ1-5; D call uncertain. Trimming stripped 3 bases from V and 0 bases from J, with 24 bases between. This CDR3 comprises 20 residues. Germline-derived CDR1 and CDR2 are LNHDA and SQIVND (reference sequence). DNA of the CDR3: TGTGCCAGTAGTATGGGTCCTCGGAGGGAACCCCCCTATAGCAATCAGCCCCAGCATTTT. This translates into CASSMGPRREPPYSNQPQHF. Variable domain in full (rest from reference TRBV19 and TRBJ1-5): DGGITQSPKYLFRKEGQNVTLSCEQNLNHDAMYWYRQDPGQGLRLIYYSQIVNDFQKGDIAEGYSVSREKKESFPLTVTSAQKNPTAFYLCASSMGPRREPPYSNQPQHFGDGTRLSIL.

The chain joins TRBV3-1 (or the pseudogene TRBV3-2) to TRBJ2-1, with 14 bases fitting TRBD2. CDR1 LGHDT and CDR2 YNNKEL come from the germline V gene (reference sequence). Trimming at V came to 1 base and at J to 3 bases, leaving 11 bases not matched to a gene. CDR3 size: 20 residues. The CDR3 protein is CASSQVGATGTSGSYNEQFF. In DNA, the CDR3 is TGTGCCAGCAGCCAAGTTGGGGCGACCGGGACTAGCGGGAGCTACAATGAGCAGTTCTTC.

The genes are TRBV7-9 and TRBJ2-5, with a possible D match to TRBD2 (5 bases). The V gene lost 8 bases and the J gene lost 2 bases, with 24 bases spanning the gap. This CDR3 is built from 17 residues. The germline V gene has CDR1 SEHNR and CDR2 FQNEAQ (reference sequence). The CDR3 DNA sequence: TGTGCCAGCCTAGGCAGCGGACTTAGATTCACTCAAGAGACCCAGTACTTC. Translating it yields CASLGSGLRFTQETQYF.

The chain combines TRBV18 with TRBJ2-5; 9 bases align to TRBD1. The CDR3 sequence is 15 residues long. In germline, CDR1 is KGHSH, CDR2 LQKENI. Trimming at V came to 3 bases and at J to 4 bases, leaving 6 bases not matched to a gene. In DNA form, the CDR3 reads TGTGCCAGCTCACCTCCGGGACAGGGTAGAGAGACCCAGTACTTC. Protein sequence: CASSPPGQGRETQYF.

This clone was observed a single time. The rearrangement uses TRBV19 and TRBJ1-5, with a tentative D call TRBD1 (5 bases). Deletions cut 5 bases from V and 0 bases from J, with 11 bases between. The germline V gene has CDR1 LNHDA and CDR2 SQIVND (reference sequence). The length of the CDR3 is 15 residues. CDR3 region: CASSLGQTSNQPQHF. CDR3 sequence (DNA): TGTGCCAGTAGTCTTGGACAAACTAGCAATCAGCCCCAGCATTTT.

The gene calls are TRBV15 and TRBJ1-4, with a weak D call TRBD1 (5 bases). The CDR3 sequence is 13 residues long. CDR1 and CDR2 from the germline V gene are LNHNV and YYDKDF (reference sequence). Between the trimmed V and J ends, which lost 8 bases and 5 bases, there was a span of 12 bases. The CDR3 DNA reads TGTGCCACCCAAGAGGGGAGGAATGAAAAACTGTTTTTT. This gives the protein CATQEGRNEKLFF.